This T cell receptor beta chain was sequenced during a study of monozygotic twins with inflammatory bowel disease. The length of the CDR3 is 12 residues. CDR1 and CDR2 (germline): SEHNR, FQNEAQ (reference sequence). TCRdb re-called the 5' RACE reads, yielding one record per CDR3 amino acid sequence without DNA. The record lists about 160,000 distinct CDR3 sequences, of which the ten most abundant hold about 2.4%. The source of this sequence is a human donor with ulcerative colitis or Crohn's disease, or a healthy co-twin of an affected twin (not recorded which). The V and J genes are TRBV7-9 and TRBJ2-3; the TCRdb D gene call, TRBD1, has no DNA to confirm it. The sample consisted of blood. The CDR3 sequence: CASSLQGSQQYF.